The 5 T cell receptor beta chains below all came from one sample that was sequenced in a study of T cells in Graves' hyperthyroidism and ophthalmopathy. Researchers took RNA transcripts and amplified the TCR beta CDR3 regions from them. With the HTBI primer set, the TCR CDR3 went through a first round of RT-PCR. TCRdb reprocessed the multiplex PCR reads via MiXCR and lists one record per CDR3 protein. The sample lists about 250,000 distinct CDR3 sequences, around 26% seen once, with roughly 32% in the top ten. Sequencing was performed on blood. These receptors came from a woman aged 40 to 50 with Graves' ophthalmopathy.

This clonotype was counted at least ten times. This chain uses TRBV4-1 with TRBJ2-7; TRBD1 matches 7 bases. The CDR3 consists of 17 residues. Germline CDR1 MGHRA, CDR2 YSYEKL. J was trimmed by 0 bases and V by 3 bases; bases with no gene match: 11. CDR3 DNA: TGCGCCAGCAGCCACGCCTTAACACAGGGGTCCTCCTACGAGCAGTACTTC. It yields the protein CASSHALTQGSSYEQYF.

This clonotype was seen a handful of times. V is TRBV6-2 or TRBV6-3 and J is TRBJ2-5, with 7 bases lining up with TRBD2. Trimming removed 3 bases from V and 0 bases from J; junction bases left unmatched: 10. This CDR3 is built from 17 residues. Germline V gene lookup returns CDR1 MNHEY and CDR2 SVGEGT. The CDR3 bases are TGTGCCAGCAGTTATACGTCTAGCGGAGACTACCAAGAGACCCAGTACTTC. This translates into CASSYTSSGDYQETQYF.

CDR3 loop: CASSFVPIAGETYEQYF. For the CDR3, the DNA is TGTGCCAGCAGTTTTGTCCCAATAGCGGGGGAAACCTACGAGCAGTACTTC. The chain couples TRBV27 to TRBJ2-7, with 9 bases aligning to TRBD2. The length of the CDR3 is 17 residues. The V segment lost 3 bases and the J segment 2 bases; nucleotides outside the gene matches: 11. Looked up from germline, CDR1 is MNHEY and CDR2 is SMNVEV (reference sequence).

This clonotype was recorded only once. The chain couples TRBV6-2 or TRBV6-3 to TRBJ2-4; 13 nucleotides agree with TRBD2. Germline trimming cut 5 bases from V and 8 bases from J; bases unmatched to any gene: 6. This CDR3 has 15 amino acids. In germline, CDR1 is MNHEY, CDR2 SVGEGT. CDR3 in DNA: TGTGCCAGCAGTACGAGGACTAGCGGGAGTGACATTCAGTACTTC. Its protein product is CASSTRTSGSDIQYF.

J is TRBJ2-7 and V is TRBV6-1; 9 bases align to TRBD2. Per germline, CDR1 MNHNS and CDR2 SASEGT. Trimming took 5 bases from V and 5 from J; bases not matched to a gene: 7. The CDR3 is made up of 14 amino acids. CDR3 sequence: CASSPLAGRNEQYF. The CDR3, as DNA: TGTGCCAGCAGTCCTCTAGCGGGAAGAAACGAGCAGTACTTC.